One and the same sample provided the 18 T cell receptor beta chains below, sequenced in a study of blood T cell repertoires in COVID-19. This table comes from immunoSEQ multiplex PCR, and its TCRdb copy is limited to in-frame clones, with some not included. Found here are about 120,000 clones, around 83% of them singletons; the top ten hold approximately 12%. The sequencing input was peripheral blood. Receptor source: a man between 60 and 75 years old with acute or convalescent COVID-19.

The CDR3 spells CASSLAGIAYEQYF. CDR3 DNA: TGCGCCAGCAGTTTAGCCGGGATCGCCTACGAGCAGTACTTC. V gene TRBV10-2 combines with J gene TRBJ2-7; weak D call: TRBD2 (5 bases). V was cut by 5 bases and J by 2 bases, with 13 bases left in between. Germline lookup yields CDR1 WSHSY and CDR2 SAAADI. CDR3 length: 14 residues.

A single count supports this clone. This chain uses TRBV10-3 with TRBJ2-7, with TRBD2 identical over 12 bases. The germline V gene has CDR1 ENHRY and CDR2 SYGVKD. V lost 3 bases, J lost 3 bases, and 3 bases stayed unmatched. CDR3 length equals 15 residues. CDR3 bases: TGTGCCATCAGTGACCCGGGACTAGCGGGCTACGAGCAGTACTTC. The encoded protein is CAISDPGLAGYEQYF.

This chain connects TRBV12-5 to TRBJ2-1; possibly TRBD1 for D (5 bases). V lost 6 bases, J lost 4 bases, and 16 bases lay in between. This CDR3 region has 15 residues. Germline V gene lookup returns CDR1 LGHNT and CDR2 FRNRAP. The CDR3 is CASGGVRGRYNEQFF. The CDR3 nucleotides read TGTGCTAGTGGGGGCGTTAGGGGCCGATACAATGAGCAGTTCTTC.

CDR3 sequence: CASGLGERNYGYTF. In DNA form, the CDR3 reads TGTGCCAGCGGTCTTGGTGAGAGGAACTATGGCTACACCTTC. The V call is TRBV28, the J call TRBJ1-2; no clear D gene. Per germline, CDR1 MDHEN and CDR2 SYDVKM. CDR3 length: 14 amino acids. V lost 8 bases to trimming and J lost 2 bases, with 15 bases between them.

This clone appeared a few times. The chain combines TRBV7-8 with TRBJ2-1, with 11 bases aligning to TRBD2. This CDR3 comprises 18 residues. V was pared by 0 bases and J by 7 bases, with 11 bases of the junction left unmatched. Per germline, CDR1 SGHVS and CDR2 FQNEAQ. This CDR3 is CASSLARASGRLGNEQFF. DNA for the CDR3: TGTGCCAGCAGCTTAGCGAGAGCTAGCGGGAGGCTCGGGAATGAGCAGTTCTTC.

The rearrangement joins TRBV15 to TRBJ2-3, with a weak D call TRBD1 (5 bases). Germline CDR1 and CDR2: LNHNV and YYDKDF (reference sequence). The V gene lost 9 bases and the J gene lost 6 bases, with 25 bases spanning the gap. This CDR3 has 16 amino acids. CDR3: CATTETILGKGDTQYF. Here the CDR3 DNA reads TGTGCCACGACCGAGACAATCTTGGGGAAGGGGGATACGCAGTATTTT.

The rearrangement joins TRBV3-1 (or the pseudogene TRBV3-2) to TRBJ1-2, with 7 bases fitting TRBD1. V lost 4 bases and J lost 4; bases outside the gene matches: 3. There are 13 residues in the CDR3. Per germline, CDR1 LGHDT and CDR2 YNNKEL (reference sequence). Here the CDR3 reads CASSRRDSYGYTF. The CDR3 DNA follows: TGTGCCAGCAGCCGGAGGGACAGCTATGGCTACACCTTC.

The chain recombines TRBV30 with TRBJ1-4, with TRBD1 matching over 7 bases. Germline lookup yields CDR1 GTSNPN and CDR2 SVGIG (reference sequence). Trimming removed 4 bases from V and 11 bases from J; junction bases left unmatched: 7. This CDR3 is 12 amino acids long. CDR3 DNA sequence: TGTGCCTGGACTCGGAAACAGGGGAAACTGTTTTTT. The encoded protein is CAWTRKQGKLFF.

V is TRBV24-1 and J is TRBJ1-5, with TRBD1 identical over 8 bases. The CDR3 spans 16 residues. V was clipped by 2 bases and J by 4 bases; unmatched bases: 6. Germline V gene data show CDR1 as KGHDR and CDR2 as SFDVKD. The CDR3 spells CATSDSGQGWNQPQHF. The CDR3 DNA is TGTGCCACCAGTGATTCCGGACAGGGTTGGAATCAGCCCCAGCATTTT.

The rearrangement links TRBV16 to TRBJ1-3; 10 positions match TRBD1. The CDR3 runs to 15 residues. With V trimmed by 4 bases and J by 6 bases, 6 bases remained unmatched. Germline CDR1 is KGHSY and CDR2 is FQNENV. The DNA of the CDR3 is TGTGCCAGCAGCCCCGGGACAGGGGACGAAAACACCATATATTTT. Residues: CASSPGTGDENTIYF.

The genes are TRBV9 and TRBJ1-1; tentative D call: TRBD1 (6 bases). CDR1 and CDR2 (germline): SGDLS, YYNGEE. This CDR3 has 16 amino acids. The V end was cut by 1 base, the J end by 0 bases, with 13 bases between. The CDR3 loop reads CASSVRAGALNTEAFF. DNA for the CDR3: TGTGCCAGCAGCGTAAGGGCAGGGGCCCTGAACACTGAAGCTTTCTTT.

The rearrangement links TRBV6-5 to TRBJ1-6, with a weak D call TRBD1 (6 bases). Trimming stripped 4 bases from V and 9 bases from J, with 19 bases between. CDR3 length: 16 residues. Germline V gene lookup returns CDR1 MNHEY and CDR2 SVGAGI. The CDR3 is CASSLLGHRDGSPLHF. The CDR3 nucleotides are TGTGCCAGCAGTTTACTGGGACATCGAGATGGTTCACCCCTCCACTTT.

The chain combines TRBV5-5 with TRBJ2-3, with D uncertain. Germline CDR1 is SGHKS and CDR2 is YYEKEE (reference sequence). Trimming took off 2 bases at V and 4 bases at J, with 5 bases between the two ends. The CDR3 length is 12 residues. CDR3 nucleotides: TGTGCCAGCAGCTTCCTACCAGATACGCAGTATTTT. Amino acids: CASSFLPDTQYF.

The chain carries TRBV6-5 and TRBJ1-1, with TRBD1 matching 10 bases. V lost 6 bases, J lost 1 base, and 2 bases stayed unmatched. CDR3 size: 14 residues. Germline V gene lookup returns CDR1 MNHEY and CDR2 SVGAGI. CDR3 sequence: CASRRDRGNTEAFF. CDR3 DNA: TGTGCCAGCAGGAGGGACAGGGGGAACACTGAAGCTTTCTTT.

The chain couples TRBV24-1 to TRBJ1-2; unclear D gene. Germline V gene sequence: CDR1 KGHDR, CDR2 SFDVKD. Trimming stripped 5 bases from V and 4 bases from J, with 13 bases between. The CDR3 consists of 14 residues. The CDR3 sequence: CATSAAGEVYGYTF. The CDR3, as DNA: TGTGCCACCAGTGCCGCGGGAGAGGTCTATGGCTACACCTTC.

The V call is TRBV7-3, the J call TRBJ2-3; D possibly corresponds to TRBD1 (5 bases). V lost 4 bases and J 10 bases, leaving 15 bases between the germline ends. In germline, CDR1 is SGHTA, CDR2 FQGTGA. This CDR3 comprises 13 residues. CDR3 sequence: CASSYKGDSAQYF. In DNA, the CDR3 is TGTGCCAGCAGCTACAAAGGGGATTCGGCGCAGTATTTT.

The chain combines TRBV24-1 with TRBJ2-1; TRBD2 aligns across 12 bases. J was trimmed by 9 bases and V by 5 bases; bases with no gene match: 10. The CDR3 totals 16 residues. Germline loops: CDR1 KGHDR, CDR2 SFDVKD. DNA of the CDR3: TGTGCCACCAGTGGGCGCGGGGCTAGCGGGAGGGGTGAGCAGTTCTTC. It encodes CATSGRGASGRGEQFF.

This clone has only one observation. The V gene is TRBV25-1, the J gene TRBJ2-1; 12 bases are a match to TRBD2. After removal of 1 base from V and 4 bases from J, the junction contained 8 bases not matched to a gene. The CDR3 covers 18 residues. The germline gives CDR1 MGHDK, CDR2 SYGVNS. CDR3 coding DNA: TGTGCCAGCAGTGAATGGGCTAGCGGGAGGGGTGATTACAATGAGCAGTTCTTC. Translating it yields CASSEWASGRGDYNEQFF.